These T cell receptor beta chains were read from a single sample in a study of shared clonotypes between healthy human individuals. Method: immunoSEQ multiplex PCR; TCRdb's copy keeps in-frame clones and lacks some. The sample carries around 1.5 million clones, 98% recorded once. The sample taken for sequencing was naive CD4+ T cells sorted from blood. The source of these receptors is a man younger than 40 in good health. CDR3s include the opening cysteine and the closing phenylalanine or tryptophan. The D gene is left open where the match is weak. Some rows have no size entry. The others give once, few or many, or a class for an expanded clone.

>14|TRBV11-2|TRBD2|NA|TRBJ2-2
CASSLIAGSGELFF
TGTGCCAGCAGCTTGATAGCGGGATCCGGGGAGCTGTTTTTT
>15|TRBV11-2|NA|NA|TRBJ1-3
CASSFSAVGGNTIYF
TGTGCCAGCAGCTTTTCCGCGGTGGGAGGAAACACCATATATTTT
>14|TRBV7-6|NA|NA|TRBJ1-5
CASSLGTGFQPQHF
TGTGCCAGCAGCTTAGGCACAGGGTTTCAGCCCCAGCATTTT
>16|TRBV19|TRBD1|NA|TRBJ1-5
CASSIPGQGIAQPQHF
TGTGCCAGTAGTATACCCGGACAGGGAATAGCTCAGCCCCAGCATTTT
>19|TRBV10-3|TRBD1|NA|TRBJ2-6
CAISEMKGTAFSGANVLTF
TGTGCCATCAGTGAGATGAAGGGGACAGCTTTCTCTGGGGCCAACGTCCTGACTTTC
>14|TRBV6-6|TRBD1|NA|TRBJ2-1
CASSYLGQYNEQFF
TGTGCCAGCAGTTACCTGGGACAGTACAATGAGCAGTTCTTC
>17|TRBV5-1|TRBD2|NA|TRBJ2-1
CASSLYRTSGGNNEQFF
TGCGCCAGCAGCTTGTACAGGACTAGCGGGGGGAACAATGAGCAGTTCTTC
>12|TRBV18|NA|NA|TRBJ1-1
CASSPGYTEAFF
TGTGCCAGCTCACCAGGTTATACTGAAGCTTTCTTT
>14|TRBV28|NA|NA|TRBJ1-3
CASSFTASGNTIYF
TGTGCCAGCAGTTTCACCGCGTCTGGAAACACCATATATTTT
>16|TRBV11-2|TRBD2|NA|TRBJ2-1
CASSPSLGGGPSEQFF
TGTGCCAGCAGTCCCTCATTGGGGGGAGGGCCGAGTGAGCAGTTCTTC
>16|TRBV9|NA|NA|TRBJ1-4
CASSVDWRPDREKLFF
TGTGCCAGCAGCGTAGATTGGAGGCCAGACAGGGAAAAACTGTTTTTT
>15|TRBV9|TRBD2|NA|TRBJ2-1
CASSLTGGPSNEQFF
TGTGCCAGCAGCTTAACGGGAGGGCCCTCCAATGAGCAGTTCTTC
>18|TRBV7-9|NA|NA|TRBJ2-6
CASSLGRGRRSGANVLTF
TGTGCCAGCAGCTTAGGGAGGGGGCGCAGATCTGGGGCCAACGTCCTGACTTTC
>14|TRBV6-1|NA|NA|TRBJ1-1
CATSFLVSNTEAFF
TGTGCCACCAGCTTCTTAGTTTCCAACACTGAAGCTTTCTTT
>14|TRBV5-8|TRBD1|NA|TRBJ1-5
CASRSRTGNQPQHF
TGTGCCAGCAGATCGCGGACAGGAAATCAGCCCCAGCATTTT
>14|TRBV6-6|NA|NA|TRBJ2-7
CASSYSRGTYEQYF
TGTGCCAGCAGTTACTCGCGGGGCACCTACGAGCAGTACTTC
>13|TRBV2|NA|NA|TRBJ1-2
CASRGGSYYGYTF
TGTGCCAGCCGGGGGGGCAGTTACTATGGCTACACCTTC
>14|TRBV7-9|TRBD2|NA|TRBJ2-7
CASTVTSDSYEQYF
TGTGCCAGCACTGTGACTAGCGACTCCTACGAGCAGTACTTC
>13|TRBV5-4|NA|NA|TRBJ2-7
CASSWENSYEQYF
TGTGCCAGCAGCTGGGAGAACTCCTACGAGCAGTACTTC
>15|TRBV7-6|TRBD2|NA|TRBJ2-1
CASSRTSGGPYEQFF
TGTGCCAGCAGCCGGACTAGCGGGGGCCCGTATGAGCAGTTCTTC
>12|TRBV25-1|NA|NA|TRBJ1-2
CASSAHTDGYTF
TGTGCCAGCAGTGCCCATACGGATGGCTACACCTTC
>12|TRBV30|NA|NA|TRBJ2-7
CAWRTGTYEQYF
TGTGCCTGGAGAACAGGGACCTACGAGCAGTACTTC
>15|TRBV11-2|NA|NA|TRBJ1-1
CASSYEILRGAEAFF
TGTGCCAGCAGCTATGAGATCCTAAGGGGTGCTGAAGCTTTCTTT
>16|TRBV7-8|TRBD1|NA|TRBJ2-7
CASIPGQAFGLSEQYF
TGTGCCAGCATCCCTGGACAGGCCTTCGGCCTTTCTGAGCAGTACTTC
>15|TRBV18|NA|NA|TRBJ2-7
CASSPKQGTQGEQYF
TGTGCCAGCTCACCCAAACAGGGCACTCAGGGGGAGCAGTACTTC
>17|TRBV19|TRBD1|NA|TRBJ2-3
CASSIDLWTGRADTQYF
TGTGCCAGTAGTATAGATCTATGGACAGGGCGAGCAGATACGCAGTATTTT
>11|TRBV4-2|NA|NA|TRBJ2-7
CASSPVPEQYF
TGTGCCAGCAGCCCCGTTCCAGAGCAGTACTTC
>14|TRBV9|NA|NA|TRBJ2-6
CASSVVSGANVLTF
TGTGCCAGCAGCGTAGTTTCTGGGGCCAACGTCCTGACTTTC
>14|TRBV11-3|NA|NA|TRBJ2-2
CATRANGGSGELFF
TGTGCCACACGCGCAAACGGGGGATCCGGGGAGCTGTTTTTT
>14|TRBV29-1|NA|NA|TRBJ2-1
CSVELQGGYNEQFF
TGCAGCGTTGAGCTGCAGGGGGGTTACAATGAGCAGTTCTTC
>13|TRBV30|NA|NA|TRBJ2-5
CAWSVQVQETQYF
TGTGCCTGGAGTGTACAGGTCCAAGAGACCCAGTACTTC
>12|TRBV10-1|NA|NA|TRBJ2-2
CASSGYTGELFF
TGCGCCAGCAGTGGGTACACCGGGGAGCTGTTTTTT
>13|TRBV2|NA|NA|TRBJ2-1
CASSGGEVNEQFF
TGTGCCAGCAGCGGGGGTGAGGTCAATGAGCAGTTCTTC
>17|TRBV28|TRBD1|NA|TRBJ1-5
CASRLGNRGRGNQPQHF
TGTGCCAGCAGATTAGGGAACAGGGGGCGCGGGAATCAGCCCCAGCATTTT
>15|TRBV7-2|NA|NA|TRBJ1-2
CASSLALNVRDGYTF
TGTGCCAGCAGCTTAGCGCTAAATGTGCGAGACGGCTACACCTTC
>15|TRBV29-1|NA|NA|TRBJ1-2
CSVSRLGVATDGYTF
TGCAGCGTTTCCCGACTCGGGGTTGCGACGGATGGCTACACCTTC
>17|TRBV9|TRBD1|NA|TRBJ2-7
CASSPTAGTGSSYEQYF
TGTGCCAGCAGCCCTACAGCTGGGACAGGGAGCTCCTACGAGCAGTACTTC
>17|TRBV11-1|TRBD2|NA|TRBJ2-1
CASSLGPGLAGGNEQFF
TGTGCCAGCAGCTTGGGTCCCGGACTAGCGGGAGGGAATGAGCAGTTCTTC
>13|TRBV6-1|NA|NA|TRBJ2-5
CASSEMTRETQYF
TGTGCCAGCAGTGAAATGACTCGGGAGACCCAGTACTTC
>13|TRBV28|TRBD1|NA|TRBJ2-7
CATKRDRIYEQYF
TGTGCCACCAAAAGGGACAGGATCTACGAGCAGTACTTC
>13|TRBV27|TRBD1|NA|TRBJ2-5
CASRPQGGETQYF
TGTGCCAGCAGACCACAGGGGGGAGAGACCCAGTACTTC
>18|TRBV14|NA|NA|TRBJ2-6
CASSRGHPWEAGANVLTF
TGTGCCAGCAGCCGAGGACATCCCTGGGAGGCTGGGGCCAACGTCCTGACTTTC
>13|TRBV18|TRBD2|NA|TRBJ2-3
CASSGASSGAQYF
TGTGCCAGCTCAGGTGCGTCTAGCGGCGCGCAGTATTTT
>15|TRBV11-2|NA|NA|TRBJ2-3
CASSLVMVDTDTQYF
TGTGCCAGCAGCTTAGTAATGGTGGACACAGATACGCAGTATTTT
>15|TRBV5-4|NA|NA|TRBJ2-7
CASSLSSDTSYEQYF
TGTGCCAGCAGCTTGTCCTCGGACACCTCCTACGAGCAGTACTTC
>17|TRBV25-1|TRBD2|NA|TRBJ2-5
CASSEPTQLAGVETQYF
TGTGCCAGCAGTGAACCTACCCAACTAGCGGGAGTTGAGACCCAGTACTTC
>13|TRBV27|NA|NA|TRBJ1-2
CASTSSGFYGYTF
TGTGCCAGCACCTCGTCGGGGTTCTATGGCTACACCTTC
>14|TRBV9|NA|NA|TRBJ2-5
CASGRGDVQETQYF
TGTGCCTCAGGAAGGGGGGACGTCCAAGAGACCCAGTACTTC
>12|TRBV29-1|NA|NA|TRBJ1-2
CSVVGGSYGYTF
TGCAGCGTTGTGGGGGGGTCGTATGGCTACACCTTC
>15|TRBV19|NA|NA|TRBJ2-1
CASSVVSASYNEQFF
TGTGCCAGCAGTGTGGTGTCAGCCTCCTACAATGAGCAGTTCTTC
>14|TRBV12-5|NA|NA|TRBJ2-5
CASAADPMQETQYF
TGTGCTAGTGCCGCGGATCCAATGCAAGAGACCCAGTACTTC
>14|TRBV29-1|NA|once|TRBJ2-7
CSVGEGGRSYEQYF
TGCAGCGTTGGGGAAGGGGGAAGATCCTACGAGCAGTACTTC
>15|TRBV11-2|TRBD2|NA|TRBJ2-7
CASSLSETSGRLQYF
TGTGCCAGCAGCTTATCAGAGACTAGCGGGAGGTTACAGTACTTC
>16|TRBV9|NA|NA|TRBJ2-1
CASSALGLPSYNEQFF
TGTGCCAGCAGCGCACTGGGTCTACCCTCCTACAATGAGCAGTTCTTC
>15|TRBV11-2|TRBD2|NA|TRBJ2-2
CASSFGAGVSGELFF
TGTGCCAGCAGCTTCGGAGCGGGAGTATCCGGGGAGCTGTTTTTT